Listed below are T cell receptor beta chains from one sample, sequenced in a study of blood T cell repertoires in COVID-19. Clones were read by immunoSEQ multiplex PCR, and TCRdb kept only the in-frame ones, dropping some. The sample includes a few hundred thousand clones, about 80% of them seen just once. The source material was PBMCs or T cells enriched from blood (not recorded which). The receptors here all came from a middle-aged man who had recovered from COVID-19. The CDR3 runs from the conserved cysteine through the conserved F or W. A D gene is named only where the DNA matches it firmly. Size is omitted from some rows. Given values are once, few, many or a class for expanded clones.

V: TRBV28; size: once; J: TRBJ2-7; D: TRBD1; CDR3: CASRRDRGRTYEQYF; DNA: TGTGCCAGCAGACGCGACAGGGGTCGCACCTACGAGCAGTACTTC
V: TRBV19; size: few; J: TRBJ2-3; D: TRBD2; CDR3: CASKSPAGSTDTQYF; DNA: TGTGCCAGTAAATCGCCAGCGGGGAGCACAGATACGCAGTATTTT
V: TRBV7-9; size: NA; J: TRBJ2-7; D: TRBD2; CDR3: CASSQLPSGGNYEQYF; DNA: TGTGCCAGCAGCCAATTGCCAAGCGGGGGTAACTACGAGCAGTACTTC
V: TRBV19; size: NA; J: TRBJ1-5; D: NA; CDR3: CASSIEGVGNQPQHF; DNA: TGTGCCAGTAGTATAGAGGGAGTGGGCAATCAGCCCCAGCATTTT
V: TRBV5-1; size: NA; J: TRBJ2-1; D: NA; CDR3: CASSLNPSRNEQFF; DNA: TGCGCCAGCAGCTTAAACCCTTCGCGCAATGAGCAGTTCTTC
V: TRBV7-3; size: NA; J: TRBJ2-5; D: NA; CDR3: CASSFDWKETQYF; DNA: TGTGCCAGCAGTTTCGACTGGAAAGAGACCCAGTACTTC
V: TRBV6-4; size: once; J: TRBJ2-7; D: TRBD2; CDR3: CASSTTSGYEQYF; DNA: TGTGCCAGCAGTACGACTAGCGGCTACGAGCAGTACTTC
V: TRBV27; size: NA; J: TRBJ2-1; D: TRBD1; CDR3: CASRFFGTGAKHEQFF; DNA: TGTGCCAGCAGATTCTTCGGGACAGGGGCGAAGCATGAGCAGTTCTTC
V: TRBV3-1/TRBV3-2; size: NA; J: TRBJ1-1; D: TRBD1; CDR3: CASSPGQGPEAFF; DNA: TGTGCCAGCAGCCCCGGACAGGGCCCTGAAGCTTTCTTT
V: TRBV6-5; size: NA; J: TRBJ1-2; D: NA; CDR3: CASRQDNQVYGYTF; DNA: TGTGCCAGCAGGCAGGACAACCAGGTCTATGGCTACACCTTC
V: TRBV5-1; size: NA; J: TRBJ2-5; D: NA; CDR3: CASSLDTGLDGETQYF; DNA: TGCGCCAGCAGCTTGGATACAGGGCTCGACGGGGAGACCCAGTACTTC
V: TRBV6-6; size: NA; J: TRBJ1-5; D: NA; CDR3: CASSYTNGQPPQHF; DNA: TGTGCCAGCAGTTACACGAACGGACAGCCGCCCCAGCATTTT
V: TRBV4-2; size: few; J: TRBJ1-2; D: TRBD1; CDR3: CASSQTGTGGYGYTF; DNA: TGTGCCAGCAGCCAAACCGGGACAGGAGGGTATGGCTACACCTTC
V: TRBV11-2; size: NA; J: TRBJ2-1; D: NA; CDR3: CASSPPRPLRGNEQFF; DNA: TGTGCCAGCAGTCCGCCCCGTCCCCTCCGAGGCAATGAGCAGTTCTTC
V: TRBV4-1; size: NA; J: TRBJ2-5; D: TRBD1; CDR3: CASSQNAAGQGKETQYF; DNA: TGCGCCAGCAGCCAAAACGCCGCTGGACAGGGAAAAGAGACCCAGTACTTC
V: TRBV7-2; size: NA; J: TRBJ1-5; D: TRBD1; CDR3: CASSLGQVYQPQHF; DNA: TGTGCCAGCAGCCTTGGACAGGTCTATCAGCCCCAGCATTTT
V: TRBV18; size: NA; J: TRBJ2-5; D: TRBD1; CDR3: CASFRGLEETQYF; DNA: TGTGCCAGTTTCAGGGGGCTGGAAGAGACCCAGTACTTC
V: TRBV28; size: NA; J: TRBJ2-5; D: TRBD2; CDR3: CASRLGTSGRPDF; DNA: TGTGCCAGCAGACTCGGGACTAGCGGGAGACCTGACTTC
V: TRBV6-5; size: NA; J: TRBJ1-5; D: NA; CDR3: CASTRAGIMPQHF; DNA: TGTGCCAGCACAAGGGCGGGAATCATGCCCCAGCATTTT
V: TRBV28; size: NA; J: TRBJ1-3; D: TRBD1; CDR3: CASSLGQARNTIYF; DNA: TGTGCCAGCAGCCTAGGACAGGCCAGAAACACCATATATTTT
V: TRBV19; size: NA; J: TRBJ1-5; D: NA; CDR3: CASSIGTRSNQPQHF; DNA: TGTGCCAGTAGTATTGGGACACGGAGCAATCAGCCCCAGCATTTT
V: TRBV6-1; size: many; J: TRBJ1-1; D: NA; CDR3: CASSDPRLGRRNTEAFF; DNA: TGTGCCAGCAGTGACCCAAGACTAGGACGGCGGAACACTGAAGCTTTCTTT
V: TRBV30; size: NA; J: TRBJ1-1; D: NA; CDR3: CAWSPPGGVGAFF; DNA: TGTGCCTGGAGTCCCCCTGGGGGGGTTGGGGCTTTCTTT
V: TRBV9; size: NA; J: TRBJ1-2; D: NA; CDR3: CASSTRDTLWRYTF; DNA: TGTGCCAGCAGCACCCGGGACACCCTTTGGCGCTACACCTTC
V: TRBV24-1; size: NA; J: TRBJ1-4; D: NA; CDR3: CATSDFPHDSESEKLFF; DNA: TGTGCCACCAGTGATTTTCCCCATGACAGCGAATCTGAAAAACTGTTTTTT
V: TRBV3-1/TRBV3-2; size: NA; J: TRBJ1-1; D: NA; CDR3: CASSQVGLVSWTEAFF; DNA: TGTGCCAGCAGCCAAGTCGGTCTGGTATCGTGGACTGAAGCTTTCTTT
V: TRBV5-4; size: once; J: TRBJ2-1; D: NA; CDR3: CASSPADNYNEQFF; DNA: TGTGCCAGCAGCCCCGCGGACAACTACAATGAGCAGTTCTTC
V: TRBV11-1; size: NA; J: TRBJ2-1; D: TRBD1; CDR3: CASSYGGQGPREQFF; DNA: TGTGCCAGCAGCTATGGGGGACAGGGCCCCCGTGAGCAGTTCTTC
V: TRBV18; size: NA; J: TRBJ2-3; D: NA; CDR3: CASSPLVPGEASDTQYF; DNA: TGTGCCAGCTCACCACTCGTTCCGGGAGAAGCTTCAGATACGCAGTATTTT
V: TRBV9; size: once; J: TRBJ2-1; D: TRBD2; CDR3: CASSGTSGGGEQFF; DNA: TGTGCCAGCAGCGGGACTAGCGGGGGTGGTGAGCAGTTCTTC
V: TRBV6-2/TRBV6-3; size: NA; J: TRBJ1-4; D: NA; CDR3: CASSRAGRGVEKLFF; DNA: TGTGCCAGCAGCCGAGCAGGCAGGGGAGTTGAAAAACTGTTTTTT
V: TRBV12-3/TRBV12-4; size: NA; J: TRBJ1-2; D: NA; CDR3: CASSFPSSGIGTF; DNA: TGTGCCAGCAGTTTTCCTTCCTCCGGGATCGGTACCTTC
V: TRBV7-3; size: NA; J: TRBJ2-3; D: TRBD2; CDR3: CASSLGLAVYTDTQYF; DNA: TGTGCCAGCAGCTTAGGTCTAGCGGTTTACACAGATACGCAGTATTTT
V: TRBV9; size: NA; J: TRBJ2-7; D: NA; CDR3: CASSGSGYEQYF; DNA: TGTGCCAGCAGCGGCTCGGGATACGAGCAGTACTTC
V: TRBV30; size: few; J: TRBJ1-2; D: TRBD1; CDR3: CAWSVRSHRGGDGYTF; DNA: TGTGCCTGGAGTGTGAGGTCACACAGGGGAGGAGATGGCTACACCTTC
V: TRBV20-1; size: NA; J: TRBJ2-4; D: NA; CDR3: CSASADSEVNIQYF; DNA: TGCAGTGCTAGTGCGGACTCCGAGGTGAACATTCAGTACTTC
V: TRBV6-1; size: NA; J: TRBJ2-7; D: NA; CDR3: CASSEKGSSYEQYF; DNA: TGTGCCAGCAGTGAAAAAGGGAGTTCCTACGAGCAGTACTTC
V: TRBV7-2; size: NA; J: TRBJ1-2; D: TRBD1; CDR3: CASSSGQGLDYGYTF; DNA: TGTGCCAGCAGCTCCGGACAGGGTTTGGACTATGGCTACACCTTC
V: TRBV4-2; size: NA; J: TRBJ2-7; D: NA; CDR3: CASSQALGGADYEQYF; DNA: TGTGCCAGCAGCCAAGCCCTGGGGGGAGCGGACTACGAGCAGTACTTC
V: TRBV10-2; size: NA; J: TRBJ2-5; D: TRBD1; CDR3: CASKQGAFETQYF; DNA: TGCGCCAGCAAGCAGGGGGCTTTCGAGACCCAGTACTTC
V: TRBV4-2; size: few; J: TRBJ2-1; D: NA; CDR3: CASSHKPARDLVGNEQFF; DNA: TGTGCCAGCAGCCATAAGCCCGCCCGGGACTTAGTGGGCAATGAGCAGTTCTTC
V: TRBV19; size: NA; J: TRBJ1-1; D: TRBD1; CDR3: CASSTIGQGRDTEAFF; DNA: TGTGCCAGTAGTACAATAGGACAGGGGAGAGACACTGAAGCTTTCTTT
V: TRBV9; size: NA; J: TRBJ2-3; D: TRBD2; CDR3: CASTSGGATDTQYF; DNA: TGTGCCAGCACTAGCGGGGGGGCCACAGATACGCAGTATTTT
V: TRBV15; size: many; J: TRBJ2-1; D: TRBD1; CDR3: CATSPDRGRPEQFF; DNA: TGTGCCACCAGCCCCGACAGGGGGCGACCTGAGCAGTTCTTC
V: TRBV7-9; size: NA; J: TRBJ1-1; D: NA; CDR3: CASSVSQGRAFF; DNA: TGTGCCAGCAGCGTAAGTCAGGGTCGAGCTTTCTTT
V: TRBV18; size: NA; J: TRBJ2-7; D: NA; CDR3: CASSPHIYEQYF; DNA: TGTGCCAGCTCACCACACATTTACGAGCAGTACTTC
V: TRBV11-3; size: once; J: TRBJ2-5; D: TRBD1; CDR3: CASSLAGTGARETQYF; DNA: TGTGCCAGCAGCTTAGCCGGGACAGGGGCTAGGGAGACCCAGTACTTC
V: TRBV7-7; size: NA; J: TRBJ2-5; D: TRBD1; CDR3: CASSFGTGDQETQYF; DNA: TGTGCTAGCAGCTTCGGGACAGGGGACCAAGAGACCCAGTACTTC
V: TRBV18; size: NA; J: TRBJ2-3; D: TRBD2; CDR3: CASSPGTSGIADTQYF; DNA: TGTGCCAGCTCACCGGGGACTAGCGGGATCGCAGATACGCAGTATTTT
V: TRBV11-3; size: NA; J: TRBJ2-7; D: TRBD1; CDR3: CASSLAAGQGAYEQYF; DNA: TGTGCCAGCAGCTTAGCCGCGGGACAGGGGGCCTACGAGCAGTACTTC
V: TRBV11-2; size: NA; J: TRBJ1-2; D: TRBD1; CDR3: CASSLSRNRGGYTF; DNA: TGTGCCAGCAGCTTAAGTCGCAACAGGGGTGGCTACACCTTC